The next 10 T cell receptor beta chains were all read from a single sample in a study of glioma-infiltrating T cells. The iRepertoire nested amplicon-rescue multiplex PCR amplified TCR alpha and beta CDR3s from RNA. TCRdb used MiXCR to reprocess the multiplex PCR reads, holding one entry per CDR3 protein. This sample has fewer than 500,000 distinct CDR3 sequences, with 41% found just once. Sequenced material: glioma tissue, nonneoplastic brain tissue, or PBMCs (not recorded which). The source of these receptors is a human donor with low-grade glioma or glioblastoma, undergoing nonglioma brain surgery, or in good health (not recorded which).

At least ten counts were recorded for this clonotype. The chain has TRBV25-1 and TRBJ2-5; tentatively, D is TRBD2 (5 bases). V was trimmed by 5 bases and J by 9 bases, leaving 16 bases between them. The CDR3 runs to 13 residues. From germline, CDR1 is MGHDK and CDR2 SYGVNS. CDR3 nucleotides: TGTGCCAGCAGTTCCTATCGGTGGGAGTCCCAGTACTTC. Encoded protein: CASSSYRWESQYF.

The chain links TRBV4-3 to TRBJ2-4, with D hard to call. Deletions cut 0 bases from V and 7 bases from J, with 13 bases between. CDR1 and CDR2 (germline): LGHNA, YSLEER. CDR3 size: 15 residues. For the CDR3, the DNA is TGCGCCAGCAGCCAAGAGCGCGATTCGGGTAACATTCAGTACTTC. Its protein is CASSQERDSGNIQYF.

Only a few counts were recorded for this clonotype. The genes are TRBV10-3 and TRBJ2-3, with 9 bases matching TRBD2. V lost 0 bases, J lost 4 bases, and 5 bases stayed unmatched. CDR3 length equals 16 residues. Germline CDR1 reads ENHRY; CDR2 reads SYGVKD. CDR3 protein: CAISESPAGGADTQYF. The CDR3 coding sequence is TGTGCCATCAGTGAGTCCCCCGCGGGAGGGGCAGATACGCAGTATTTT.

The V gene is TRBV29-1, the J gene TRBJ2-1; no clear D. Looked up from germline, CDR1 is SQVTM and CDR2 is ANQGSEA. The CDR3 sequence is 11 residues long. Trimming took off 4 bases at V and 10 bases at J, with 11 bases between the two ends. In DNA, the CDR3 is TGCAGCGTTGCAAAAGGGCCCGAGCAGTTCTTC. Translating it yields CSVAKGPEQFF.

Regarding this clonotype: A clone one base away is much larger, so this may be a read error. The chain joins TRBV20-1 to TRBJ2-1; 13 bases are a match to TRBD2. Germline V gene sequence: CDR1 DFQATT, CDR2 SNEGSKA (reference sequence). Trimming took 4 bases from V and 9 from J; bases not matched to a gene: 6. There are 14 residues in the CDR3. CDR3 region: CSAMTSGRLSEQFF. CDR3 nucleotide sequence: TGCAGTGCTATGACTAGCGGGAGGCTAAGTGAGCAGTTCTTC.

This clonotype occurred many times. The chain uses TRBV28 and TRBJ2-7, with D unclear. V lost 4 bases, J lost 0 bases, and 7 bases lay in between. Looked up from germline, CDR1 is MDHEN and CDR2 is SYDVKM. The CDR3 consists of 13 residues. The CDR3 sequence: CASSSPHSYEQYF. CDR3 coding DNA: TGTGCCAGCAGTTCCCCCCACTCCTACGAGCAGTACTTC.

The chain recombines TRBV20-1 with TRBJ2-7, with 9 bases that match TRBD1. V dropped 3 bases and J dropped 3; count of bases not matched to a gene: 3. This CDR3 is 13 amino acids long. Per germline, CDR1 DFQATT and CDR2 SNEGSKA (reference sequence). CDR3 sequence reads: CSARLTGGYEQYF. CDR3 coding DNA: TGCAGTGCTAGGCTGACAGGGGGCTACGAGCAGTACTTC.

As regards this clonotype: A much larger clone is a single base away; this may be a read error. The V and J genes are TRBV15 and TRBJ2-1; D unclear. V lost 4 bases, J lost 6 bases, and 10 bases lay in between. Germline V gene lookup returns CDR1 LNHNV and CDR2 YYDKDF (reference sequence). The CDR3 totals 13 residues. The CDR3 here is CATSNPSRNEQFF. The CDR3 DNA follows: TGTGCCACCAGCAACCCCTCACGCAATGAGCAGTTCTTC.

This clonotype was seen more than once but under ten times. The chain carries TRBV4-2 and TRBJ1-1; D unclear. The V end was cut by 0 bases, the J end by 1 base, with 15 bases between. This CDR3 region has 17 residues. Germline V CDR1 and CDR2: LGHNA, YNFKEQ. This CDR3 is CASSQDPLVSPNTEAFF. The CDR3 DNA sequence: TGTGCCAGCAGCCAAGACCCCCTAGTTAGTCCGAACACTGAAGCTTTCTTT.

This clonotype was detected ten times or more. The chain links TRBV27 to TRBJ2-7; perhaps TRBD2 as D (6 bases). Trimming shortened V by 4 bases and J by 5 bases, and 12 bases separated the two germline ends. Germline V CDR1 and CDR2: MNHEY, SMNVEV (reference sequence). This CDR3 contains 13 residues. The CDR3 sequence: CASSSGGGNEQYF. The CDR3 DNA is TGTGCCAGCAGTTCAGGTGGAGGGAACGAGCAGTACTTC.